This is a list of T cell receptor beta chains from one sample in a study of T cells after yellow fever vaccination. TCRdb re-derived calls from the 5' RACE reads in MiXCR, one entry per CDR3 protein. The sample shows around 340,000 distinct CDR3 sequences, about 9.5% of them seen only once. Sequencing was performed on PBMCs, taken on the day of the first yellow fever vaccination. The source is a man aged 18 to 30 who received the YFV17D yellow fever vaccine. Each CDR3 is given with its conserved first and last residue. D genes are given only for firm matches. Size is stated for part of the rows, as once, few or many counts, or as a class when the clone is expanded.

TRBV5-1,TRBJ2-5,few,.,TGCGCCAGCAGCTTGACGCCCTTCCAAGAGACCCAGTACTTC,CASSLTPFQETQYF
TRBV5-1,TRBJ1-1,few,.,TGCGCCAGCAGCTTGGCCCGTAGAGGGAACACTGAAGCTTTCTTT,CASSLARRGNTEAFF
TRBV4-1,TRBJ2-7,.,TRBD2,TGCGCCAGCAGCCACCCTGCGGGGGGTTCCTACGAGCAGTACTTC,CASSHPAGGSYEQYF
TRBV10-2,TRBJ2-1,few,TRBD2,TGCGCCAGCAATCGGACTAGCGGTTACAATGAGCAGTTCTTC,CASNRTSGYNEQFF
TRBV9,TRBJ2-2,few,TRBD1,TGTGCCAGCGGAGGACAGGGGATATCCGGGGAGCTGTTTTTT,CASGGQGISGELFF
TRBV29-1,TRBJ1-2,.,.,TGCAGCGTTGAAGTGTTCGGGGTCAATGGCTACACCTTC,CSVEVFGVNGYTF
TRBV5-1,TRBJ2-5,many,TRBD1,TGCGCCAGCAGCTTCGAACTCAGGGGGCTGGAGACCCAGTACTTC,CASSFELRGLETQYF
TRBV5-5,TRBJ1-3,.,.,TGTGCCAGCAGCCTCACCCTGCACTCTGGAAACACCATATATTTT,CASSLTLHSGNTIYF
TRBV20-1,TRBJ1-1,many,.,TGCAGTGCTAGAGATGTTTTGGCAGGCGAAGCTTTCTTT,CSARDVLAGEAFF
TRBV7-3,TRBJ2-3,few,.,TGTGCCAGCAGCTTAACTGGGGGAATTAGCACAGATACGCAGTATTTT,CASSLTGGISTDTQYF
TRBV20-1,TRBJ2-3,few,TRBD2,TGCAGTGCTCTAGCGGGCGACTACACAGATACGCAGTATTTT,CSALAGDYTDTQYF
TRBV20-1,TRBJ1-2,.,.,TGCAGTGCTCCAGAGGGGGGGATCGATGGCTACACCTTC,CSAPEGGIDGYTF
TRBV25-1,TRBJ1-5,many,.,TGTGCCAGCAGTGAATGGGAGGCGCCCGGGAATCAGCCCCAGCATTTT,CASSEWEAPGNQPQHF
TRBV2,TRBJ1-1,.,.,TGTGCCAGCAGTGAACGGGAGAGAAACACTGAAGCTTTCTTT,CASSERERNTEAFF
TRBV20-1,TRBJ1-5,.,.,TGCAGTGCTAGAGTCAGAAACAATCAGCCCCAGCATTTT,CSARVRNNQPQHF
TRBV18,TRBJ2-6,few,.,TGTGCCAGCTCACCAACGCTGTTTTCTGGGGCCAACGTCCTGACTTTC,CASSPTLFSGANVLTF
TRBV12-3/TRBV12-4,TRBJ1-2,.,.,TGTGCCTGCAGAAAGTTGGGTCTCGGACAGCCACCTAACTATGGCTACACCTTC,CACRKLGLGQPPNYGYTF
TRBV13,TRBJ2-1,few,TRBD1,TGTGCCAGCAGCCCCCGGGGGCCCGGGACAGGAAACAATGAGCAGTTCTTC,CASSPRGPGTGNNEQFF
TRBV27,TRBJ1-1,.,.,TGTGCCAGCAGCCAGGGACCGATTACTGAAGCTTTCTTT,CASSQGPITEAFF
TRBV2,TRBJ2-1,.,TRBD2,TGTTCCAGCACCGGGAGACTAGCGGGGGGGTACAATGAGCAGTTCTTC,CSSTGRLAGGYNEQFF
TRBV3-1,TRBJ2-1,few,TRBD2,TGTGCCAGCAGCCCCGGACTAGCGGGGGGGCAGGTTGGTGAGCAGTTCTTC,CASSPGLAGGQVGEQFF
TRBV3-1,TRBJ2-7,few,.,TGTGCCAGCAGCCAAGACAGGGGGGCCTTCAACGAGCAGTACTTC,CASSQDRGAFNEQYF
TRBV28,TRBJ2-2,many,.,TGTGCCAGCAGTTTAGGTTTGGGGAACACCGGGGAGCTGTTTTTT,CASSLGLGNTGELFF
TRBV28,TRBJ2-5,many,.,TGTGCCAGCAGTCTAGGGACCGCGATAGGGACCCAGTACTTC,CASSLGTAIGTQYF
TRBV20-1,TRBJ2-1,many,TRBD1,TGCAGTGCCTCGACAGGGACGGATGAGCAGTTCTTC,CSASTGTDEQFF
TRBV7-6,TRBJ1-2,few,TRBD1,TGTGCCAGCAGCCCGAACAGGGGGGGGAACTATGGCTACACCTTC,CASSPNRGGNYGYTF
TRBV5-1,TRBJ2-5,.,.,TGCGCCAGCAGTTCTAGCCCCCGAGGCGACCAGTACTTC,CASSSSPRGDQYF
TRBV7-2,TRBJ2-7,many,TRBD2,TGTGCCAGCAGCTTAACTAGCGGGGGTTACGAGCAGTACTTC,CASSLTSGGYEQYF
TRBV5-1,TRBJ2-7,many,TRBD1,TGCGCCAGCAGCCCCGGGACAGGAGTCTACGAGCAGTACTTC,CASSPGTGVYEQYF
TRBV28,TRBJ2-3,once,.,TGTGCCAGCAGTTTCCTCAGGGGGGGGGATACGCAGTATTTT,CASSFLRGGDTQYF
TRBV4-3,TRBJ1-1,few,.,TGCGCCAGCAGCCAAGGCCCCATTGGGAGGGTCATGAACACTGAAGCTTTCTTT,CASSQGPIGRVMNTEAFF
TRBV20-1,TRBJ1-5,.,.,TGCAGTGCTCGTGAGCACCATCCCAATCAGCCCCAGCATTTT,CSAREHHPNQPQHF
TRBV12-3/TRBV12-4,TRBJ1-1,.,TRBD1,TGTGCCAGCAGTATTACTCCGGACAGGATGAACACTGAAGCTTTCTTT,CASSITPDRMNTEAFF
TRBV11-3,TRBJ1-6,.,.,TGTGCCAGCAGCTTGCCCAATTGGGTTGAGTCCTATAATTCACCCCTCCACTTT,CASSLPNWVESYNSPLHF
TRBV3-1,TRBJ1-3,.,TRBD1,TGTGCCAGCAGCCGAGGACAGGCTGGAAACACCATATATTTT,CASSRGQAGNTIYF
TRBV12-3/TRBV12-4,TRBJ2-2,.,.,TGTGCCAGCAGTTTAGAGGATAAGCGGGAGCTGTTTTTT,CASSLEDKRELFF
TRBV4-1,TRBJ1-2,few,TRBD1,TGCGCCAGCAGCCAACGTCAGGGGCCGCCAGGGGGGTTTGATGGCTACACCTTC,CASSQRQGPPGGFDGYTF
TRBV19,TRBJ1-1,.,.,TGTGCCAGTAGTATAGATCTACAGGGCGAAGCTTTCTTT,CASSIDLQGEAFF
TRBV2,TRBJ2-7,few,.,TGTGCCAGCAGGAGAGGGGCAGGAGGGAGCTCCTACGAGCAGTACTTC,CASRRGAGGSSYEQYF
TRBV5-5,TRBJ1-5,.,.,TGTGCCAGCAGCCAAGATCAGCCCCAGCATTTT,CASSQDQPQHF
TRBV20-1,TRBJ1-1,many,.,TGCAGTGCCAAAGGTAGATCGGTTACTGAAGCTTTCTTT,CSAKGRSVTEAFF
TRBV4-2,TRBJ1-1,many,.,TGTGCCAGCAGCCAAGGGGGAGGGTCCTCCGAAGCTTTCTTT,CASSQGGGSSEAFF
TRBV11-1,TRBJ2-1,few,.,TGTGCCAGCAGCTCGGGTTATACTCGGACGGGATTTAATAGGGATGAGCAGTTCTTC,CASSSGYTRTGFNRDEQFF
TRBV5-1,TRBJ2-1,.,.,TGCGCCAGCAGCTCTACCAACAGGAATGAGCAGTTCTTC,CASSSTNRNEQFF
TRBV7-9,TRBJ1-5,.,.,TGTGCCAGCAGCCCCACTCCTTTGACATATAGCAATCAGCCCCAGCATTTT,CASSPTPLTYSNQPQHF
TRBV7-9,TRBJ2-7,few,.,TGTGCCAGCAGTATCGACCTAAGGACCAACGAGCAGTACTTC,CASSIDLRTNEQYF
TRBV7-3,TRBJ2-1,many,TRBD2,TGTGCCAGCAGCTCCGGGGGGGACTACAATGAGCAGTTCTTC,CASSSGGDYNEQFF